This T cell receptor (beta chain) was sequenced for a study of shared clonotypes between healthy human individuals. The CDR3 extends over 14 amino acids. J gave up 8 bases and V 1 base, and 7 bases lay outside the gene matches. From germline, CDR1 is SGHAT and CDR2 FQNNGV. The protocol was immunoSEQ multiplex PCR, while the TCRdb copy is restricted to in-frame clones and leaves out a portion. The table lists about 380,000 clones, about 96% of them singletons. The specimen sequenced was memory CD8+ T cells sorted from blood. Sample subset: CD45RO+ cells pooled with CCR7-negative TemRA cells. The chain recombines TRBV11-2 with TRBJ1-2, with 7 bases identical to TRBD1. This receptor was taken from a man aged 25-45 years in good health. The CDR3 bases are TGTGCCAGCAGCTTAGGACGGCAGGGGGACGGCTACACCTTC. The encoded protein is CASSLGRQGDGYTF. The full variable domain, completed using reference TRBV11-2 and TRBJ1-2, is EAGVAQSPRYKIIEKRQSVAFWCNPISGHATLYWYQQILGQGPKLLIQFQNNGVVDDSQLPKDRFSAERLKGVDSTLKIQPAKLEDSAVYLCASSLGRQGDGYTFGSGTRLTVV.